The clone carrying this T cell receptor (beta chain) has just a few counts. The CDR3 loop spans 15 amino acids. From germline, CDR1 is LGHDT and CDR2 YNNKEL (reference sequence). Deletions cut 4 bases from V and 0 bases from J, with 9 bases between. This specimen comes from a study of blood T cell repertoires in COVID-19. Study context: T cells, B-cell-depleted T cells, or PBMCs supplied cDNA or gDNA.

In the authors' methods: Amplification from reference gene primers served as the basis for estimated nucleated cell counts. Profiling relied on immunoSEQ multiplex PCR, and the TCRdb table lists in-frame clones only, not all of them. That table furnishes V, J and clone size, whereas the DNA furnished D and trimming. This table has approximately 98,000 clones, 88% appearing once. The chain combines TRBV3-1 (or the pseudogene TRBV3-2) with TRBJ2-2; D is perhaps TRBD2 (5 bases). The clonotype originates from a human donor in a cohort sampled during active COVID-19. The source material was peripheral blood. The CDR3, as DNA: TGTGCCAGCAGCCGGGAGACTTCGAACACCGGGGAGCTGTTTTTT. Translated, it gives CASSRETSNTGELFF.